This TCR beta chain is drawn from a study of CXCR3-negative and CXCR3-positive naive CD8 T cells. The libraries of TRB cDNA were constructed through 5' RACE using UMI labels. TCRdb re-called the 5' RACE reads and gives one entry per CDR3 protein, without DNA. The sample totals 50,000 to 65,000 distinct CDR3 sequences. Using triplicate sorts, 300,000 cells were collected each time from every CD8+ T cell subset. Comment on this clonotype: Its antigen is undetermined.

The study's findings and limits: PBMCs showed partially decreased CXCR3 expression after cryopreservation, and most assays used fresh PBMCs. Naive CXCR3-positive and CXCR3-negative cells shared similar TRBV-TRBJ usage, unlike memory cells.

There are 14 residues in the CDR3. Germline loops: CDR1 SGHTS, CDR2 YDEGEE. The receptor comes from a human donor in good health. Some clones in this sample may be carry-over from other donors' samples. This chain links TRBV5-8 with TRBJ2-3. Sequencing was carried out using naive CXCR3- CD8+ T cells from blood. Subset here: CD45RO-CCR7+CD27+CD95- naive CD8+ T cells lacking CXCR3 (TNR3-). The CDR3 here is CASSLLSMADTQYF.